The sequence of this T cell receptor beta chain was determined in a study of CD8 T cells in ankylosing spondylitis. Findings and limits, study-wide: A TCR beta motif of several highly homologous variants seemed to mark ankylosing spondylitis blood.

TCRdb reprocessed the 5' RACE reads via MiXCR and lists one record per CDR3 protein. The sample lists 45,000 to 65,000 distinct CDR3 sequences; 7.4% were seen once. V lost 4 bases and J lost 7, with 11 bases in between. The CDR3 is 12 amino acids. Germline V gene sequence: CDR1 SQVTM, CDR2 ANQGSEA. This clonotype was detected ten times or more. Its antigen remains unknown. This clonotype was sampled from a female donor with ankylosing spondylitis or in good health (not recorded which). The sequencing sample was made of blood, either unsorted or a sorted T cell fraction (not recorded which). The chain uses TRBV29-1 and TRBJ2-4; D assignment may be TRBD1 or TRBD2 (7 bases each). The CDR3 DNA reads TGCAGCGTTGGACAGGGAGGGAACATTCAGTACTTC. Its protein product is CSVGQGGNIQYF.